This T cell receptor (beta chain) derives from a study of metastatic and nonmetastatic thyroid tumors. By share, this clone ranks as medium-sized. Its cognate antigen is unknown. Findings and caveats of the study: Malignant thyroid tumors reportedly exceeded benign nodules significantly in TCR beta diversity, with the difference appearing in blood and tumor.

The CDR3 extends over 15 amino acids. The trim removed 3 bases at V and 6 bases at J, leaving 4 bases unmatched. CDR1 is SGDLS, CDR2 YYNGEE, per germline. The entire patient cohort was treatment-naive prior to thyroid surgery. TCRdb reprocessed the PCR reads via MiXCR. The table has roughly 20,000 clones, approximately 25% seen once. J is TRBJ2-1 and V is TRBV9, with 12 bases identical to TRBD2. The clonotype originates from a female donor with papillary thyroid cancer or a benign thyroid nodule (not recorded which). Some clones in this sample may be carry-over from other donors' samples. The sequenced sample consisted of blood. This chain's CDR3 is CASSALGLAGNEQFF. DNA of the CDR3: TGTGCCAGCAGCGCCCTGGGACTAGCGGGCAATGAGCAGTTCTTC.